The 2 T cell receptor beta chains below come from one sample, sequenced in a study of blood T cell repertoires in COVID-19. The assay was immunoSEQ multiplex PCR, and TCRdb's table has in-frame clones only and misses some. The profile shows 250,000 to 300,000 clones, about nine tenths of them singletons. The sample comprised peripheral blood. These receptors were collected from a woman aged 25 to 39 with COVID-19, enrolled during active disease.

V and J are TRBV20-1 and TRBJ2-5; TRBD2 matches at 9 bases. The CDR3 length is 15 residues. V lost 3 bases and J lost 2; bases outside the gene matches: 7. CDR1 is DFQATT and CDR2 is SNEGSKA in the germline V gene (reference sequence). CDR3 in DNA: TGCAGTGCTAGTGGGCGGGGGGGCACGCAAGAGACCCAGTACTTC. Amino acids: CSASGRGGTQETQYF.

The J gene is TRBJ1-2, the V gene TRBV6-1; no clear D gene. The CDR3 contains 15 residues. The V gene lost 2 bases and the J gene lost 7 bases, with 17 bases spanning the gap. The germline gives CDR1 MNHNS, CDR2 SASEGT. The DNA of the CDR3 is TGTGCCAGCAGTGAATCCCCTACGATTTATGGTGGCTACACCTTC. Translating gives CASSESPTIYGGYTF.